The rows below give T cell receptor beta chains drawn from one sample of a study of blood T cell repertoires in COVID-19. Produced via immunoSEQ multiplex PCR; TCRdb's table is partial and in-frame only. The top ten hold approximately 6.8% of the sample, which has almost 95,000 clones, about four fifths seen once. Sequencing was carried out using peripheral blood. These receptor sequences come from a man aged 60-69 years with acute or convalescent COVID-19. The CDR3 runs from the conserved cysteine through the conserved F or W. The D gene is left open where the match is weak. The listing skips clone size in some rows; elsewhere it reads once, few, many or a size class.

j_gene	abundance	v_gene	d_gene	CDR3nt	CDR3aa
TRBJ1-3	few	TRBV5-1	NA	TGCGCCAGAGAAGAGATCTCTGGAAACACCATATATTTT	CAREEISGNTIYF
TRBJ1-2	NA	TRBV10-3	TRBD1	TGTGCCATCAGAGGGACAGGCAACTATGGCTACACCTTC	CAIRGTGNYGYTF
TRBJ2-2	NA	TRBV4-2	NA	TGTGCCAGCTCTTTATCGCCACAAGCGAACACCGGGGAGCTGTTTTTT	CASSLSPQANTGELFF
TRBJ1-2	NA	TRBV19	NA	TGTGCCAGTAGTCCGGGACTGACTTATGGCTACACCTTC	CASSPGLTYGYTF
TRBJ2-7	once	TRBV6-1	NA	TGTGCCAGCAGTGAACAGGGTACCTACGAGCAGTACTTC	CASSEQGTYEQYF
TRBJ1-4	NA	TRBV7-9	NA	TGTGCCAGCAGCTTATTCTGGGGCCCTCAGGGGTCTAATGAAAAACTGTTTTTT	CASSLFWGPQGSNEKLFF
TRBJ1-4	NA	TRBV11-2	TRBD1	TGTGCCAGCAGCCGCCTCCGGACAGGGCAGTATGAAAAACTGTTTTTT	CASSRLRTGQYEKLFF
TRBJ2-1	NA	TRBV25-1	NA	TGTGCCAGCAGTGACCCTTGGTCTACCAATGAGCAGTTCTTC	CASSDPWSTNEQFF
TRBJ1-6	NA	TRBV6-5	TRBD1	TGTGCCAGCAGTCCCCAGACAGGGCGAAATTCACCCCTCCACTTT	CASSPQTGRNSPLHF
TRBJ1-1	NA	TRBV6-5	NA	TGTGCCAGCAGTCTATTATCCTTGAACACTGAAGCTTTCTTT	CASSLLSLNTEAFF
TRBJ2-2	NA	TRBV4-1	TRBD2	TGCGCCAGCAGCCCGCGACTAGCGGGGCAAATCGGGGAGCTGTTTTTT	CASSPRLAGQIGELFF
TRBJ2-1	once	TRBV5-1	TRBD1	TGCGCCAGCAGCCAAGCAGGGGGTCCTTGGAATGAGCAGTTCTTC	CASSQAGGPWNEQFF
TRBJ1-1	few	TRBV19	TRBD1	TGTGCCAGTAGTGCCAAGACAGGGACTGAAGCTTTCTTT	CASSAKTGTEAFF
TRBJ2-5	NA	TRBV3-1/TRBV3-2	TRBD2	TGTGCCAGTGGGACTAGCGGGGGGATCCAAGAGACCCAGTACTTC	CASGTSGGIQETQYF
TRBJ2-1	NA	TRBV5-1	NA	TGCGCCAGCAGCTTGGACACTAGTCAGTCCAATGAGCAGTTCTTC	CASSLDTSQSNEQFF
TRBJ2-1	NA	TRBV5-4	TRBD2	TGTGCCAGCAGCTTGGGGTCTAGCGGGGAGTTCTTC	CASSLGSSGEFF
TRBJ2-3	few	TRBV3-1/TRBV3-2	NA	TGTGCCAGCAGCCAAATCATCACAGATACGCAGTATTTT	CASSQIITDTQYF
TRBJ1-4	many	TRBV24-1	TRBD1	TGTGCCACCAGTGATGCTGCCGGGACAGGGGAAAAACTGTTTTTT	CATSDAAGTGEKLFF
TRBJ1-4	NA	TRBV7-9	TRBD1	TGTGCCAGCAGCTCAGGGACAGGAACTAATGAAAAACTGTTTTTT	CASSSGTGTNEKLFF
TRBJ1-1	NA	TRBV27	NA	TGTGCCAGCAGTGTACAGGGAATTGGCGGAACTGAAGCTTTCTTT	CASSVQGIGGTEAFF
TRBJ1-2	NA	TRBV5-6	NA	TGTGCCAGCAGCTTGGGGGCGTCCTATGGCTACACCTTC	CASSLGASYGYTF
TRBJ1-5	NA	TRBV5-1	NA	TGCGCCAGCAGCTTGGGACCCCGGGGCAATCAGCCCCAGCATTTT	CASSLGPRGNQPQHF
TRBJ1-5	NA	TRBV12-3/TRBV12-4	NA	TGTGCCAGCACCGGAGGGCGGCAGCCCCAGCATTTT	CASTGGRQPQHF
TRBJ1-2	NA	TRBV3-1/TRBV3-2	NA	TGTGCCAGCAGCCAAGGCAGGGGCAACTATGGCTACACCTTC	CASSQGRGNYGYTF
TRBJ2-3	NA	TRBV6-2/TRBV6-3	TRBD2	TGTGCCAGCAGTGGGACTAGCCGAGGCACAGATACGCAGTATTTT	CASSGTSRGTDTQYF
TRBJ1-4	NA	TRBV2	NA	TGTGCCAGCAATGGGGGGGGAACTAATGAAAAACTGTTTTTT	CASNGGGTNEKLFF
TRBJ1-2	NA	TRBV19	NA	TGTGCCAGTAGTACACAGTTTAACTATGGCTACACCTTC	CASSTQFNYGYTF
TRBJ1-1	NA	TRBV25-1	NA	TGTGCCAGCAGTGAGTCCCCCCTACAGGGATTGAACACTGAAGCTTTCTTT	CASSESPLQGLNTEAFF
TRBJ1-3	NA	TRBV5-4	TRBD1	TGTGCCAGCAGTACCGGGACAGCGTCTGGAAACACCATATATTTT	CASSTGTASGNTIYF
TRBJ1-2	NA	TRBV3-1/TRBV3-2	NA	TGTGCCAGCAGCCAAGGGAGAGGCTACACCTTC	CASSQGRGYTF
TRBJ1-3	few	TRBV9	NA	TGTGCCAGCAGCGTAGATCCAGGGTCCGGAAACACCATATATTTT	CASSVDPGSGNTIYF
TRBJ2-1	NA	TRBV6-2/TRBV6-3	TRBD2	TGTGCCAGCAGTTACTCAGCCGGACTAGCGGGAACAAGCTCCTACAATGAGCAGTTCTTC	CASSYSAGLAGTSSYNEQFF
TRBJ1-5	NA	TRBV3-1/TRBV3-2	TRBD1	TGTGCCAGCAGCCAATCACCGGGACAGGGTTATCAGCCCCAGCATTTT	CASSQSPGQGYQPQHF
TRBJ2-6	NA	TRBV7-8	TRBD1	TGTGCCAGCAGCGCACCGACAGGGGCTTCCTCTGGGGCCAACGTCCTGACTTTC	CASSAPTGASSGANVLTF
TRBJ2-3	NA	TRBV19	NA	TGTGCCAGTAGGTCGGACAGCACACACCCCACAGATACGCAGTATTTT	CASRSDSTHPTDTQYF
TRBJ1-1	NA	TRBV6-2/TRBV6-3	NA	TGTGCCAGCAGTTACTCGACTTCCCGCACTGAAGCTTTCTTT	CASSYSTSRTEAFF
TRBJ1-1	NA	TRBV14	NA	TGTGCCAGCAGCCAAGTGAGCGGCACTGAAGCTTTCTTT	CASSQVSGTEAFF
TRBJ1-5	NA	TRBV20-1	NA	TGCAGTGCTAGTTCTCACATCGGGAGGGACAATCAGCCCCAGCATTTT	CSASSHIGRDNQPQHF
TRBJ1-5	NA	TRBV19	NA	TGTGCCAGTAGTGCGGGACCCCAGCCCAATCAGCCCCAGCATTTT	CASSAGPQPNQPQHF
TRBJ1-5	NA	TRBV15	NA	TGTGCCACCAGCAGAGATCGGGGTAGCAATCAGCCCCAGCATTTT	CATSRDRGSNQPQHF
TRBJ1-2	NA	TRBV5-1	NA	TGCGCCAGCAGCTCCCGTGGAGATTTTCGGGGCTACACCTTC	CASSSRGDFRGYTF
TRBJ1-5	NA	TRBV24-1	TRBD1	TGTGCCACCAGTGACGAACAGACAGGGGGCTTTTCGCCCCAGCATTTT	CATSDEQTGGFSPQHF
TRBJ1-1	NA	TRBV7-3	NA	TGTGCCAGCAGCCCATCGGGGGACACTGAAGCTTTCTTT	CASSPSGDTEAFF
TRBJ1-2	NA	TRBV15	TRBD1	TGTGCCACCAGCCCAGGAAGAACGGACAGGGGGTTAGGCTACACCTTC	CATSPGRTDRGLGYTF
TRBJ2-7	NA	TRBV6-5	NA	TGTGCCAGCAGTTACTCCGGGTCCACGAAGGAGGAGCAGTACTTC	CASSYSGSTKEEQYF
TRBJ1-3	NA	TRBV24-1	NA	TGTGCCACCACCCGGGGGGGGGCCACCAAAAGCTCTGGAAACACCATATATTTT	CATTRGGATKSSGNTIYF